These 31 T cell receptor beta chains share one sample of origin, sequenced in a study of CD8 T cells in ankylosing spondylitis (dated by TCRdb to 2015 to 2018). Their antigen targets remain unknown. The full study reports these points: Blood from ankylosing spondylitis patients appeared to be characterized by a TCR beta motif composed of eight or nine highly homologous amino acid variants.

Libraries were prepared through 5' RACE. These reads were obtained on an Illumina HiSeq 2500. TCRdb reworked the public reads: Q25 trimming with fastp, MiXCR clone assembly, productive beta chains retained. Records with the same CDR3 protein are collapsed into one entry carrying the most frequent genes and DNA. Here the sample has about 800,000 distinct CDR3 sequences; approximately 12% occur a single time. The top ten clonotypes cover approximately 0.5% of the sample. The sample was blood, either unsorted or a sorted T cell fraction (not recorded which). The receptors stem from a male donor with ankylosing spondylitis.

This clonotype was seen a handful of times. V and J are TRBV29-1 and TRBJ1-2, with TRBD1 as a possible D gene (6 bases). CDR3 size: 10 residues. Germline V gene lookup returns CDR1 SQVTM and CDR2 ANQGSEA. V was cut by 7 bases and J by 8 bases, with 11 bases left in between. The CDR3 coding sequence is TGCAGCGCGGAGGGGGACGGCTACACCTTC. Protein sequence: CSAEGDGYTF.

The chain recombines TRBV5-1 with TRBJ1-1; TRBD1 matches at 7 bases. This CDR3 has 17 amino acids. Per germline, CDR1 SGHRS and CDR2 YFSETQ. V gave up 4 bases and J gave up 3 bases; unmatched junction bases: 15. DNA for the CDR3: TGCGCCAGCAGCAGAATCCCGAAGAACAGGGGAGACACTGAAGCTTTCTTT. Protein: CASSRIPKNRGDTEAFF.

This clonotype has a count of ten or more. This sequence joins TRBV12-3 or TRBV12-4 and TRBJ1-5; D is undetermined. This CDR3 spans 14 amino acids. V was shortened by 3 bases and J by 8 bases, with 14 bases between the two germline ends. The CDR3 DNA reads as TGTGCCAGCAGTTTTCGACGTACCATGGAGCCCCAGCATTTT. Translation: CASSFRRTMEPQHF.

This rearrangement joins TRBV6-2 or TRBV6-3 to TRBJ1-6; D unclear. Looked up from germline, CDR1 is MNHEY and CDR2 is SVGEGT. The CDR3 consists of 16 residues. V shed 2 bases and J shed 0 bases, with 8 bases lying between them. The CDR3 bases are TGTGCCAGCAGTTACGCGGTCAGCTCCTATAATTCACCCCTCCACTTT. Protein sequence: CASSYAVSSYNSPLHF.

The chain links TRBV7-9 to TRBJ2-5; TRBD1 matches 10 bases. The CDR3 has 15 amino acids. The junction had 5 bases not matched to a gene; V was cut back by 5 bases and J by 2 bases. Germline V gene lookup returns CDR1 SEHNR and CDR2 FQNEAQ (reference sequence). This CDR3 is CASSPGTGVQETQYF. CDR3 nucleotide sequence: TGTGCCAGCAGCCCGGGGACAGGGGTACAAGAGACCCAGTACTTC. The complete variable domain, with remaining parts taken from reference TRBV7-9 and TRBJ2-5, reads DTGVSQNPRHKITKRGQNVTFRCDPISEHNRLYWYRQTLGQGPEFLTYFQNEAQLEKSRLLSDRFSAERPKGSFSTLEIQRTEQGDSAMYLCASSPGTGVQETQYFGPGTRLLVL.

J is TRBJ1-5 and V is TRBV12-3 or TRBV12-4; TRBD1 might be the D (5 bases). The CDR3 runs to 16 residues. V lost 2 bases to trimming and J lost 7 bases, with 18 bases between them. The CDR3 protein is CASSLSVGRVGQPQHF. DNA of the CDR3: TGTGCCAGCAGTTTATCAGTGGGCAGGGTCGGCCAGCCCCAGCATTTT.

J is TRBJ2-3 and V is TRBV4-3; the D is unclear. V lost 2 bases and J lost 3, with 6 bases in between. This CDR3 is built from 13 residues. Germline CDR1 is LGHNA and CDR2 is YSLEER. The CDR3 is CASSQYRTDTQYF. CDR3 bases: TGCGCCAGCAGCCAATACCGGACAGATACGCAGTATTTT.

This clonotype was observed at least ten times. The rearrangement joins TRBV27 to TRBJ2-1; TRBD1 agrees at 9 bases. Unmatched junction bases numbered 5, after V lost 7 bases and J lost 7 bases. Germline CDR1 MNHEY, CDR2 SMNVEV (reference sequence). The length of the CDR3 is 13 residues. The CDR3 loop reads CASNDRGRNEQFF. In DNA, the CDR3 is TGTGCCAGCAACGACAGGGGGAGGAATGAGCAGTTCTTC.

This clonotype was counted many times. The rearrangement links TRBV5-1 to TRBJ2-7; D not resolved. V lost 3 bases to trimming and J lost 1 base, with 8 bases between them. Germline V CDR1 and CDR2: SGHRS, YFSETQ. This CDR3 contains 13 residues. The CDR3 DNA reads as TGCGCCAGCAGCTCCGACCCTTCCTACGAGCAGTACTTC. Protein sequence: CASSSDPSYEQYF. Full variable domain (missing parts from reference TRBV5-1 and TRBJ2-7): KAGVTQTPRYLIKTRGQQVTLSCSPISGHRSVSWYQQTPGQGLQFLFEYFSETQRNKGNFPGRFSGRQFSNSRSEMNVSTLELGDSALYLCASSSDPSYEQYFGPGTRLTVT.

There are a few counts of this clonotype. This chain uses TRBV10-3 with TRBJ1-2; D is possibly TRBD1 (6 bases). This CDR3 spans 15 amino acids. V dropped 7 bases and J dropped 5 bases, with 20 bases sitting between them. Germline lookup yields CDR1 ENHRY and CDR2 SYGVKD. CDR3 in DNA: TGTGCCATCAAACGGACAGAAGCACTAAATTATGGCTACACCTTC. Its translation: CAIKRTEALNYGYTF.

This clonotype was counted a few times. This sequence joins TRBV2 and TRBJ2-2, with 9 nucleotides matching TRBD1. This CDR3 has 15 residues. J was trimmed by 6 bases and V by 6 bases; bases with no gene match: 8. CDR1 and CDR2 (germline): SNHLY, FYNNEI. This chain's CDR3 is CASRGDRAGAGELFF. Written as DNA, the CDR3 is TGTGCCAGCAGAGGGGACAGGGCGGGCGCCGGGGAGCTGTTTTTT.

This chain joins TRBV12-3 or TRBV12-4 and TRBJ1-5; TRBD1 matches 9 bases. This CDR3 is built from 14 residues. Trimming cost V 7 bases and J 4 bases; bases outside gene matches: 5. The CDR3 DNA sequence: TGTGCCAGCAAACGACAGGGGGGGAATCAGCCCCAGCATTTT. As protein: CASKRQGGNQPQHF.

V gene TRBV20-1 combines with J gene TRBJ1-4, with 9 bases lining up with TRBD1. Germline trimming cut 5 bases from V and 5 bases from J; bases unmatched to any gene: 6. The CDR3 loop spans 14 amino acids. Germline V CDR1 and CDR2: DFQATT, SNEGSKA (reference sequence). In nucleotides, the CDR3 is TGCAGTGCTTTTGAGACAGGGGGAAATGAAAAACTGTTTTTT. It is translated as CSAFETGGNEKLFF.

The chain uses TRBV4-3 and TRBJ2-2, with 14 bases matching TRBD2. Germline V gives CDR1 LGHNA, CDR2 YSLEER. This CDR3 region has 17 residues. The junction had 4 bases not matched to a gene; V was cut back by 0 bases and J by 7 bases. CDR3 sequence reads: CASSQDVGLAGVGELFF. CDR3 bases: TGCGCCAGCAGCCAAGACGTGGGACTAGCGGGAGTCGGGGAGCTGTTTTTT.

This chain uses TRBV4-2 with TRBJ2-7, with D uncertain. The V gene's germline CDR1 is LGHNA and CDR2 YNFKEQ. Trimming left V 2 bases short and J 2 bases short, with 7 bases between. This CDR3 region has 13 residues. DNA of the CDR3: TGTGCCAGCAGCCAAAGCCGGGCCTACGAGCAGTACTTC. Protein sequence: CASSQSRAYEQYF.

The rearrangement links TRBV7-6 to TRBJ2-5, with TRBD2 matching 7 bases. With V trimmed by 4 bases and J by 6 bases, 5 bases remained unmatched. The CDR3 has 13 residues. The germline gives CDR1 SGHVS, CDR2 FNYEAQ. The CDR3 region has the DNA TGTGCCAGCAGCTCTGGACTAGGGCAGACCCAGTACTTC. Translation gives CASSSGLGQTQYF.

This clonotype was observed a handful of times. The rearrangement links TRBV20-1 to TRBJ2-7; D is unresolved. The ends were cut back, 6 bases at V and 0 bases at J, with 15 bases in the middle. The CDR3 totals 14 residues. Germline values: CDR1 DFQATT, CDR2 SNEGSKA (reference sequence). CDR3 bases: TGCAGTGCCCCGGAGCCCCGAGGCTCCTACGAGCAGTACTTC. This codes for CSAPEPRGSYEQYF.

This clonotype came up many times. The chain couples TRBV12-3 or TRBV12-4 to TRBJ2-5, with TRBD1 as a possible D gene (6 bases). The CDR3 runs to 14 residues. The V and J ends lost 5 bases and 2 bases respectively, with 12 bases between them. The CDR3 protein is CASSPGTTQETQYF. The DNA for the CDR3 is TGTGCCAGCAGTCCCGGGACAACTCAAGAGACCCAGTACTTC.

A few counts support this clonotype. The CDR3 loop is CSARPTGKQPQHF. CDR3 DNA: TGCAGTGCTAGACCTACAGGGAAACAGCCCCAGCATTTT. The rearrangement links TRBV20-1 to TRBJ1-5, with a possible D match to TRBD1 (6 bases). The CDR3 covers 13 residues. V lost 2 bases and J lost 7, with 12 bases in between. The germline V gene has CDR1 DFQATT and CDR2 SNEGSKA (reference sequence).

This clonotype was counted many times. V is TRBV10-3 and J is TRBJ1-2; D is undetermined. Germline V gives CDR1 ENHRY, CDR2 SYGVKD. Trimming took 7 bases from V and 6 from J, leaving 9 bases between them. This CDR3 spans 11 amino acids. Written as DNA, the CDR3 is TGTGCCATCAAGGCCGAGGATGGCTACACCTTC. This sequence encodes CAIKAEDGYTF.

This clonotype came up many times. V and J are TRBV20-1 and TRBJ2-1; D uncertain. Trimming left V 4 bases short and J 10 bases short, with 8 bases between. Germline CDR1 reads DFQATT; CDR2 reads SNEGSKA (reference sequence). The CDR3 has 10 amino acids. CDR3 protein: CSAILWEQFF. CDR3 DNA sequence: TGCAGTGCTATTCTATGGGAGCAGTTCTTC.

CDR3 in DNA: TGTGCCAGCAGTTACGGTAGAGGCAGGGCCTCCGGTGGCTACACCTTC. Its protein is CASSYGRGRASGGYTF. The V and J genes are TRBV6-2 or TRBV6-3 and TRBJ1-2; tentative D call: TRBD1 (5 bases). Germline-derived CDR1 and CDR2 are MNHEY and SVGEGT. This CDR3 comprises 16 residues. V dropped 2 bases and J dropped 7 bases, with 20 bases sitting between them.

The V and J genes are TRBV18 and TRBJ1-5, with 8 bases matching TRBD1. The V gene's germline CDR1 is KGHSH and CDR2 LQKENI. This CDR3 has 16 amino acids. The V and J ends lost 0 bases and 5 bases, in that order; junction bases with no gene match: 6. CDR3 sequence (DNA): TGTGCCAGCTCACCACCTCACAGGGGGTCCCATCAGCCCCAGCATTTT. Its translation is CASSPPHRGSHQPQHF.

This clonotype was seen a few times. The chain has TRBV9 and TRBJ1-1, with a possible D match to TRBD1 (5 bases). The CDR3 runs 15 residues. Trimming took off 0 bases at V and 4 bases at J, with 13 bases between the two ends. CDR1 is SGDLS, CDR2 YYNGEE, per germline. In DNA form, the CDR3 reads TGTGCCAGCAGCGTAGAGGGCAGGGTGGGCACTGAAGCTTTCTTT. Translation: CASSVEGRVGTEAFF.

The chain carries TRBV28 and TRBJ1-5, with TRBD1 as a possible D gene (5 bases). The V end was cut by 4 bases, the J end by 4 bases, with 11 bases between. The CDR3 is 14 amino acids. Germline V gives CDR1 MDHEN, CDR2 SYDVKM. The CDR3 region is CASSSGGPNQPQHF. The DNA for the CDR3 is TGTGCCAGCAGTTCGGGGGGACCAAATCAGCCCCAGCATTTT.

In this sample, this clonotype turned up many times. This chain uses TRBV18 with TRBJ1-5, with D perhaps TRBD1 (6 bases). Between the trimmed V and J ends, which lost 3 bases and 6 bases, there was a span of 21 bases. The CDR3 covers 17 residues. The germline gives CDR1 KGHSH, CDR2 LQKENI. As DNA, the CDR3 is TGTGCCAGCTCACCTAGCGGTACTAAAGTACAGGGTCAGCCCCAGCATTTT. Translated: CASSPSGTKVQGQPQHF.

This sequence joins TRBV4-3 and TRBJ2-1; TRBD1 matches 9 bases. The CDR3 extends over 16 amino acids. The germline V gene has CDR1 LGHNA and CDR2 YSLEER. The junction had 9 bases not matched to a gene; V was cut back by 4 bases and J by 5 bases. In nucleotides, the CDR3 is TGCGCCAGCAGCCGAGACAGGGGGGTTTGGAACAATGAGCAGTTCTTC. Its protein is CASSRDRGVWNNEQFF.

The chain uses TRBV20-1 and TRBJ2-2; tentative D call: TRBD2 (6 bases). Trimming removed 3 bases from V and 6 bases from J, with 11 bases in between. The CDR3 contains 13 residues. CDR1 and CDR2 (germline): DFQATT, SNEGSKA (reference sequence). CDR3 sequence reads: CSARAGRAGELFF. The CDR3 coding sequence is TGCAGTGCTAGGGCGGGAAGGGCCGGGGAGCTGTTTTTT.

V usage is TRBV5-7 and J usage is TRBJ2-5, with 7 bases matching TRBD1. TRBV5-7 is assigned to the ORF class and has an uncertain function. Unmatched junction bases numbered 8, after V lost 4 bases and J lost 5 bases. The CDR3 loop spans 14 amino acids. The CDR3 DNA sequence: TGTGCCAGCAGCCCGGGACAGCTCTACGAGACCCAGTACTTC. It translates to CASSPGQLYETQYF.

This clonotype was counted only a few times. One end of the junction fails to match germline, which may point to a read error. The rearrangement joins TRBV5-1 to TRBJ2-1; possible D gene TRBD1, 6 bases. Per germline, CDR1 SGHRS and CDR2 YFSETQ. The CDR3 extends over 11 amino acids. CDR3 in DNA: TGCGCCAGCAGATTGGACAGTGAGCAGTTCTTC. It specifies CASRLDSEQFF.

This clonotype was found a few times. The gene calls are TRBV5-1 and TRBJ2-1; no clear D gene. CDR1 is SGHRS, CDR2 YFSETQ, per germline. The CDR3 extends over 14 amino acids. With 4 bases removed from V and 5 bases from J, the gap between germline ends came to 13 bases. CDR3 DNA sequence: TGCGCCAGCAGCCAGACGGAGCTCAACAATGAGCAGTTCTTC. Translation: CASSQTELNNEQFF.